Shown below are 24 T cell receptor beta chains from a single sample sequenced in a study of cytomegalovirus exposure and HLA in healthy donors. PCR used 60 Vbeta primers and 13 Jbeta primers. Assay: immunoSEQ multiplex PCR; the TCRdb copy retains only in-frame clones and omits some. The sample contains some 130,000 clones, around 63% of which appear only once. What was sequenced was PBMCs. The receptors were sampled from a human donor in good health.

This chain uses TRBV5-1 with TRBJ2-1, with D maybe TRBD1 (6 bases). With 3 bases removed from V and 8 bases from J, the gap between germline ends came to 15 bases. This CDR3 has 14 amino acids. CDR1 and CDR2 from the germline V gene are SGHRS and YFSETQ. The CDR3 is CASSSGPGADEQFF. CDR3 in DNA: TGCGCCAGCAGCTCCGGTCCAGGGGCCGATGAGCAGTTCTTC.

In this sample, this clone turned up a few times. The chain joins TRBV28 to TRBJ1-4; a possible D gene is TRBD1 (5 bases). The CDR3 covers 18 residues. Deletions cut 1 base from V and 0 bases from J, with 15 bases between. Germline-derived CDR1 and CDR2 are MDHEN and SYDVKM. CDR3 sequence (DNA): TGTGCCAGCAGTTTATCAGGGCAACTCGGCACAACTAATGAAAAACTGTTTTTT. Its protein is CASSLSGQLGTTNEKLFF.

The chain uses TRBV4-1 and TRBJ1-2; D perhaps matches TRBD1 (6 bases). Deletions cut 1 base from V and 4 bases from J, with 13 bases between. There are 15 residues in the CDR3. Germline CDR1 and CDR2: MGHRA and YSYEKL. The CDR3 DNA reads TGCGCCAGCAGCCAAGCTAGGACAGCACTCTATGGCTACACCTTC. This gives the protein CASSQARTALYGYTF.

The chain couples TRBV28 to TRBJ2-7, with 10 bases aligning to TRBD2. This CDR3 has 16 amino acids. CDR1 and CDR2 (germline): MDHEN, SYDVKM. V lost 5 bases and J lost 0; bases outside the gene matches: 7. In nucleotides, the CDR3 is TGTGCCAGCAGTCCCGCAGCGGGAGGGCCCTCCTACGAGCAGTACTTC. It yields the protein CASSPAAGGPSYEQYF.

This clone was seen a single time. The gene calls are TRBV2 and TRBJ1-5; 7 nucleotides match TRBD1. The trim removed 6 bases at V and 0 bases at J, leaving 11 bases unmatched. The CDR3 loop spans 17 amino acids. Germline lookup yields CDR1 SNHLY and CDR2 FYNNEI. CDR3 sequence: CASRSRPGTDSNQPQHF. The CDR3 DNA is TGTGCCAGCAGATCCAGGCCCGGGACAGATAGCAATCAGCCCCAGCATTTT.

The J gene is TRBJ1-1, the V gene TRBV5-1; 7 nucleotides agree with TRBD1. Trimming cost V 7 bases and J 1 base; bases outside gene matches: 7. The germline CDR1 and CDR2 sequences are SGHRS and YFSETQ. The CDR3 is made up of 14 amino acids. The CDR3 sequence is CASAQGDTNTEAFF. The CDR3 DNA follows: TGCGCCAGCGCCCAGGGGGATACGAACACTGAAGCTTTCTTT.

The chain joins TRBV25-1 to TRBJ2-7, with TRBD2 matching over 13 bases. Germline V lookup: CDR1 MGHDK, CDR2 SYGVNS. The J segment lost 4 bases and the V segment lost 6 bases, leaving 3 bases of the junction unmatched. The CDR3 sequence is 14 residues long. The CDR3 here is CASRGLAGVYEQYF. The DNA for the CDR3 is TGTGCCAGCAGAGGACTAGCGGGAGTTTACGAGCAGTACTTC.

The V and J genes are TRBV27 and TRBJ2-7; D gene unclear. The CDR3 extends over 13 amino acids. Germline loops: CDR1 MNHEY, CDR2 SMNVEV (reference sequence). The V end was cut by 2 bases, the J end by 2 bases, with 7 bases between. As DNA, the CDR3 is TGTGCCAGCAGTTTAGGGCTCACCTACGAGCAGTACTTC. Its protein is CASSLGLTYEQYF.

In nucleotides, the CDR3 is TGTGCCAGCAGCTCCCAACCAGGGGGCGGCACTGAAGCTTTCTTT. This codes for CASSSQPGGGTEAFF. J is TRBJ1-1 and V is TRBV7-3; 8 bases line up with TRBD1. CDR3 length: 15 amino acids. Unmatched junction bases numbered 8, after V lost 4 bases and J lost 4 bases. The germline V gene has CDR1 SGHTA and CDR2 FQGTGA.

The J gene is TRBJ2-2, the V gene TRBV5-1; TRBD1 matches at 7 bases. The CDR3 runs to 16 residues. The V and J ends lost 0 bases and 2 bases, in that order; junction bases with no gene match: 4. Germline CDR1 and CDR2: SGHRS and YFSETQ. The CDR3 loop is CASSLVTGANTGELFF. The CDR3 DNA follows: TGCGCCAGCAGCTTGGTTACAGGGGCAAACACCGGGGAGCTGTTTTTT.

This clone was picked up one time. This rearrangement joins TRBV11-3 to TRBJ2-3; tentatively, D is TRBD1 (6 bases). Trimming pared 5 bases from V and 2 bases from J, leaving 11 bases between. The CDR3 contains 14 residues. Germline-derived CDR1 and CDR2 are SGHNT and YENEEA. In DNA, the CDR3 is TGTGCCAGCAGCCCAGGGGCTTCCACAGATACGCAGTATTTT. It is translated as CASSPGASTDTQYF. Full variable domain (missing parts from reference TRBV11-3 and TRBJ2-3): EAGVVQSPRYKIIEKKQPVAFWCNPISGHNTLYWYLQNLGQGPELLIRYENEEAVDDSQLPKDRFSAERLKGVDSTLKIQPAELGDSAVYLCASSPGASTDTQYFGPGTRLTVL.

The gene calls are TRBV28 and TRBJ1-2; the match to TRBD1 covers 12 bases. CDR1 MDHEN and CDR2 SYDVKM come from the germline V gene. This CDR3 is built from 15 residues. Trimming at V came to 6 bases and at J to 4 bases, leaving 6 bases not matched to a gene. The CDR3 DNA sequence: TGTGCCAGCAGGACCTGGGACAGGGGGCCCTATGGCTACACCTTC. Its translation: CASRTWDRGPYGYTF.

This clone was recorded a few times. This chain joins TRBV28 and TRBJ2-3; 9 bases fit TRBD2. CDR1 is MDHEN and CDR2 is SYDVKM in the germline V gene. V shed 4 bases, J shed 4 bases, and the junction held 6 bases outside the gene matches. The CDR3 has 15 amino acids. The CDR3 loop is CASSSGGRAADTQYF. The CDR3 DNA is TGTGCCAGCAGTTCGGGCGGGAGGGCCGCAGATACGCAGTATTTT.

This clone was seen only a few times. The CDR3 is CASSIEAGSQETQYF. CDR3 nucleotides: TGCGCCAGCAGCATAGAAGCGGGCAGCCAAGAGACCCAGTACTTC. The gene calls are TRBV5-1 and TRBJ2-5; D possibly corresponds to TRBD2 (6 bases). Germline lookup yields CDR1 SGHRS and CDR2 YFSETQ. The CDR3 is made up of 15 amino acids. V was trimmed by 4 bases and J by 1 base, leaving 14 bases between them.

This sequence joins TRBV7-2 and TRBJ2-7; 8 nucleotides agree with TRBD2. CDR1 is SGHTA, CDR2 FQGNSA, per germline. This CDR3 is 15 amino acids long. The V and J ends lost 1 base and 3 bases, in that order; junction bases with no gene match: 5. The CDR3 DNA reads TGTGCCAGCAGCTTAGGGGGGAGCGGGAGCTACGAGCAGTACTTC. As protein: CASSLGGSGSYEQYF.

The V and J genes are TRBV5-1 and TRBJ2-7; 9 bases agree with TRBD2. With V trimmed by 0 bases and J by 2 bases, 3 bases remained unmatched. The CDR3 totals 15 residues. Germline V lookup: CDR1 SGHRS, CDR2 YFSETQ. CDR3 coding DNA: TGCGCCAGCAGCTTGGCAGGCGGGAGGGCCTACGAGCAGTACTTC. Amino acids: CASSLAGGRAYEQYF. Based on the CDR3 plus reference TRBV5-1 and TRBJ2-7, the full variable domain is KAGVTQTPRYLIKTRGQQVTLSCSPISGHRSVSWYQQTPGQGLQFLFEYFSETQRNKGNFPGRFSGRQFSNSRSEMNVSTLELGDSALYLCASSLAGGRAYEQYFGPGTRLTVT.

This clone was detected a few times. The chain is built from TRBV25-1 and TRBJ2-7, with 8 bases that match TRBD2. Germline trimming cut 1 base from V and 7 bases from J; bases unmatched to any gene: 9. The length of the CDR3 is 15 residues. Germline assignment: CDR1 MGHDK and CDR2 SYGVNS. The CDR3 here is CASSELGLAQGEQYF. In DNA, the CDR3 is TGTGCCAGCAGTGAATTAGGACTAGCCCAGGGGGAGCAGTACTTC.

This clone appeared a single time. This chain connects TRBV14 to TRBJ2-3; 7 nucleotides line up with TRBD2. The germline CDR1 and CDR2 sequences are SGHDN and FVKESK. The CDR3 is 17 amino acids. V dropped 4 bases and J dropped 1; count of bases not matched to a gene: 11. The CDR3 sequence: CASSPVGLAEGTDTQYF. CDR3 sequence (DNA): TGTGCCAGCAGCCCTGTGGGGCTAGCGGAAGGCACAGATACGCAGTATTTT.

This clone was recorded a few times. The CDR3 nucleotides read TGTGCCAGCACTAGATCGGGGGGGAGGGCCGTCGAGCAGTACTTC. Amino acids: CASTRSGGRAVEQYF. The J gene is TRBJ2-7, the V gene TRBV6-5; 8 bases match TRBD2. The trim removed 7 bases at V and 6 bases at J, leaving 14 bases unmatched. The CDR3 extends over 15 amino acids. Germline assignment: CDR1 MNHEY and CDR2 SVGAGI.

This chain joins TRBV28 and TRBJ2-7; 8 bases line up with TRBD1. This CDR3 region has 11 residues. Germline loops: CDR1 MDHEN, CDR2 SYDVKM. The J segment lost 6 bases and the V segment lost 5 bases, leaving 0 bases of the junction unmatched. In DNA, the CDR3 is TGTGCCAGCAGTACAGGGGGCGAGCAGTACTTC. Translation gives CASSTGGEQYF.

This sequence joins TRBV9 and TRBJ2-3; possible D gene TRBD2, 6 bases. The CDR3 totals 13 residues. Germline CDR1 SGDLS, CDR2 YYNGEE. V gave up 7 bases and J gave up 6 bases, with 15 bases separating them. The DNA of the CDR3 is TGTGCCAGCGGTCGGGAGTGGGGGGATACGCAGTATTTT. Protein sequence: CASGREWGDTQYF.

The chain has TRBV5-1 and TRBJ2-7; 8 bases align to TRBD1. In germline, CDR1 is SGHRS, CDR2 YFSETQ. With V trimmed by 3 bases and J by 2 bases, 4 bases remained unmatched. The CDR3 has 14 residues. The CDR3 here is CASSSTGETYEQYF. In nucleotides, the CDR3 is TGCGCCAGCAGCTCGACAGGGGAAACCTACGAGCAGTACTTC.

This chain uses TRBV4-1 with TRBJ2-7; the D gene is possibly TRBD2 (6 bases). CDR3 length: 15 residues. Germline assignment: CDR1 MGHRA and CDR2 YSYEKL. Deletions cut 0 bases from V and 6 bases from J, with 15 bases between. CDR3 coding DNA: TGCGCCAGCAGCCAAGATTTTGCGGGATGGGGCGAGCAGTACTTC. Translated, it gives CASSQDFAGWGEQYF.

The chain recombines TRBV2 with TRBJ1-1; D unresolved. The CDR3 runs 14 residues. CDR1 and CDR2 (germline): SNHLY, FYNNEI. The CDR3 sequence is CVTAELLMNTEAFF. CDR3 nucleotide sequence: TGTGTTACCGCTGAATTACTCATGAACACTGAAGCTTTCTTT. The full variable domain, rest sourced from reference TRBV2 and TRBJ1-1, is EPEVTQTPSHQVTQMGQEVILRCVPISNHLYFYWYRQILGQKVEFLVSFYNNEISEKSEIFDDQFSVERPDGSNFTLKIRSTKLEDSAMYFCVTAELLMNTEAFFGQGTRLTVV.